Below, 32 T cell receptor beta chains from the same sample are listed, as sequenced in a study of monozygotic twins with inflammatory bowel disease. Each CDR3 protein gets one entry in TCRdb, which reprocessed the 5' RACE reads and gives no DNA. The sample features just over 300,000 distinct CDR3 sequences, with 5.6% in its top ten. The sequenced sample consisted of blood. These receptor sequences come from a human donor with ulcerative colitis or Crohn's disease, or a healthy co-twin of an affected twin (not recorded which).

The chain carries TRBV12-3 or TRBV12-4 and TRBJ1-5. CDR3 length: 12 amino acids. The chain's CDR3 is CASSPNNQPQHF.

The chain carries TRBV9 and TRBJ2-7. Germline-derived CDR1 and CDR2 are SGDLS and YYNGEE. CDR3 length: 14 amino acids. CDR3 amino acids: CASSVANWDPEQYF.

This rearrangement joins TRBV10-3 to TRBJ2-1; TCRdb calls TRBD2, which cannot be checked without DNA. The germline CDR1 and CDR2 sequences are ENHRY and SYGVKD. CDR3 length: 14 residues. This chain's CDR3 is CAISKAGADNEQFF.

The chain links TRBV4-3 to TRBJ2-7; the TRBD1 assignment by TCRdb is unverifiable without DNA. The CDR3 runs to 16 residues. In germline, CDR1 is LGHNA, CDR2 YSLEER. CDR3 loop: CASSQDPRGSSYEQYF.

The CDR3 reads CASSSQTSGGVDTQYF. This chain uses TRBV7-9 with TRBJ2-3; TCRdb names TRBD2, which stays unverified in the absence of DNA. Germline assignment: CDR1 SEHNR and CDR2 FQNEAQ (reference sequence). The CDR3 loop spans 16 amino acids.

The rearrangement uses TRBV15 and TRBJ2-1; TCRdb calls TRBD2, which cannot be checked without DNA. The CDR3 totals 13 residues. Germline V lookup: CDR1 LNHNV, CDR2 YYDKDF (reference sequence). This chain's CDR3 is CATSWQGVDEQFF.

The chain carries TRBV30 and TRBJ2-7; TCRdb names TRBD2, which stays unverified in the absence of DNA. The V gene's germline CDR1 is GTSNPN and CDR2 SVGIG (reference sequence). The CDR3 loop spans 12 amino acids. The CDR3 protein is CAWSALFTVQYF.

V is TRBV19 and J is TRBJ2-7; the TCRdb call, TRBD1, lacks DNA for checking. The CDR3 is 14 residues long. Germline CDR1 reads LNHDA; CDR2 reads SQIVND (reference sequence). CDR3: CASTKGTGGYEQYF.

The V and J genes are TRBV5-1 and TRBJ2-1; with no DNA, the TCRdb D assignment of TRBD1 cannot be verified. This CDR3 contains 14 residues. The germline CDR1 and CDR2 sequences are SGHRS and YFSETQ. The chain's CDR3 is CASSEGAPWNEQFF.

This sequence joins TRBV7-8 and TRBJ1-5; TCRdb lists TRBD1, though no DNA is available to test this call. Germline V gene data show CDR1 as SGHVS and CDR2 as FQNEAQ. The CDR3 totals 13 residues. Here the CDR3 reads CASSSTGERPQHF.

This chain uses TRBV5-6 with TRBJ2-6; TCRdb's D call of TRBD1 is untestable without DNA. The CDR3 totals 17 residues. In germline, CDR1 is SGHDT, CDR2 YYEEEE. The CDR3 protein is CASSSVPGNSGANVLTF.

The rearrangement uses TRBV5-1 and TRBJ2-3. Looked up from germline, CDR1 is SGHRS and CDR2 is YFSETQ. There are 15 residues in the CDR3. The CDR3 sequence: CASSFSRASTDTQYF.

This CDR3 is CASSQEIGGAQTQYF. This rearrangement joins TRBV3-1 to TRBJ2-5; TCRdb lists TRBD1, though no DNA is available to test this call. The CDR3 sequence is 15 residues long. CDR1 is LGHDT, CDR2 YNNKEL, per germline (reference sequence).

This chain connects TRBV7-8 to TRBJ2-2; TCRdb picks TRBD1, but there is no DNA to check that call. Per the germline V gene, CDR1 is SGHVS and CDR2 is FQNEAQ. The CDR3 has 15 residues. The CDR3 region is CASSLAGQGTGELFF.

V usage is TRBV5-1 and J usage is TRBJ1-4. The CDR3 is 13 residues long. CDR1 SGHRS and CDR2 YFSETQ come from the germline V gene. The CDR3 loop is CASREDSNEKLFF.

V is TRBV6-5 and J is TRBJ2-2. Germline V gene sequence: CDR1 MNHEY, CDR2 SVGAGI. The CDR3 is 11 residues long. The CDR3 protein is CASANTGELFF.

This chain links TRBV4-3 with TRBJ2-4; the TCRdb call, TRBD1, lacks DNA for checking. The CDR3 sequence is 14 residues long. Germline V gene lookup returns CDR1 LGHNA and CDR2 YSLEER. This chain's CDR3 is CASSQTGGQNIQYF.

This chain uses TRBV12-3 or TRBV12-4 with TRBJ1-2; TCRdb proposes TRBD1, but this gene call is untestable without DNA. The CDR3 has 12 residues. The CDR3 reads CASRDPGQRLTF.

The rearrangement links TRBV29-1 to TRBJ1-4. The CDR3 is 14 amino acids. The germline gives CDR1 SQVTM, CDR2 ANQGSEA. The CDR3 spells CSVAGLATNEKLFF. Complete variable domain (other parts from reference TRBV29-1 and TRBJ1-4): SAVISQKPSRDICQRGTSLTIQCQVDSQVTMMFWYRQQPGQSLTLIATANQGSEATYESGFVIDKFPISRPNLTFSTLTVSNMSPEDSSIYLCSVAGLATNEKLFFGSGTQLSVL.

The CDR3 region is CASSLNSYGYTF. This chain links TRBV7-9 with TRBJ1-2. The CDR3 totals 12 residues. Germline V lookup: CDR1 SEHNR, CDR2 FQNEAQ (reference sequence).

The chain links TRBV6-1 to TRBJ2-1; the TRBD1 assignment by TCRdb is unverifiable without DNA. Germline CDR1 MNHNS, CDR2 SASEGT. CDR3 length equals 15 residues. The CDR3 loop is CATQPGPQGGNEQFF.

CDR3 in amino acids: CSADGTRPYDQYF. The chain carries TRBV20-1 and TRBJ2-7; TCRdb picks TRBD2, but there is no DNA to check that call. Germline CDR1 is DFQATT and CDR2 is SNEGSKA (reference sequence). The CDR3 covers 13 residues.

The chain recombines TRBV3-1 with TRBJ1-5. CDR3 size: 14 residues. Germline lookup yields CDR1 LGHDT and CDR2 YNNKEL (reference sequence). The CDR3 here is CASSQGQTNQPQHF.

The genes are TRBV21-1 and TRBJ2-3; TCRdb lists TRBD1, though no DNA is available to test this call. TRBV21-1 is a documented pseudogene. This CDR3 spans 13 amino acids. The CDR3 loop is CASRLEGEDTQYF.

The chain combines TRBV2 with TRBJ2-3; TCRdb's D gene call, TRBD2, goes unchecked for lack of DNA. CDR1 and CDR2 from the germline V gene are SNHLY and FYNNEI. This CDR3 is 16 amino acids long. Here the CDR3 reads CASTKKSGGAADTQYF.

V is TRBV6-4 and J is TRBJ2-1; TCRdb names TRBD1, which stays unverified in the absence of DNA. Looked up from germline, CDR1 is MRHNA and CDR2 is SNTAGT. This CDR3 contains 12 residues. The CDR3 loop is CASSVPGTGLFF.

V is TRBV4-1 and J is TRBJ1-6. CDR3 length: 14 residues. The germline gives CDR1 MGHRA, CDR2 YSYEKL. CDR3 sequence reads: CASSQGVSNSPLHF.

V usage is TRBV19 and J usage is TRBJ2-7; there is no DNA to check the TCRdb D call of TRBD1. The CDR3 is made up of 12 amino acids. CDR1 is LNHDA and CDR2 is SQIVND in the germline V gene (reference sequence). CDR3 sequence: CASGGGFYEQYF.

This rearrangement joins TRBV19 to TRBJ1-5. Germline V gene data show CDR1 as LNHDA and CDR2 as SQIVND (reference sequence). The CDR3 sequence is 14 residues long. The CDR3 spells CASSIVAVGQPQHF.

The chain couples TRBV20-1 to TRBJ2-2; the D gene TCRdb calls, TRBD2, cannot be checked with no DNA. Looked up from germline, CDR1 is DFQATT and CDR2 is SNEGSKA (reference sequence). This CDR3 is 15 amino acids long. The CDR3 reads CSARRGFGFGGELFF.

The CDR3 spells CASTHRGGNEQFF. The chain links TRBV19 to TRBJ2-1. The CDR3 contains 13 residues. The V gene's germline CDR1 is LNHDA and CDR2 SQIVND (reference sequence).

Here the CDR3 reads CASRGIYEQYF. The chain links TRBV7-2 to TRBJ2-7. This CDR3 comprises 11 residues. In germline, CDR1 is SGHTA, CDR2 FQGNSA.